The T cell receptor beta chain under discussion was sequenced for a study of blood T cell repertoires in COVID-19. Study-wide context: T cells, B-cell-depleted T cells, or PBMCs provided the cDNA or gDNA that served as material.

Germline V CDR1 and CDR2: MNHEY, SMNVEV (reference sequence). This CDR3 is built from 16 residues. V shed 6 bases and J 6 bases; nucleotides not matched to a gene: 8. This clone occurred once. Patients of the Seattle cohort, enrolled during active infection, were followed longitudinally. Clones were sequenced by immunoSEQ multiplex PCR, and TCRdb holds only the in-frame ones, with some missing. The data hold about 340,000 clones, with 70% to 90% observed a single time. The material sequenced was peripheral blood. The chain employs TRBV27 and TRBJ2-2, with 12 bases lining up with TRBD1. The clonotype was recovered from a woman aged 55-70 years with COVID-19, enrolled during active disease. The CDR3 protein is CASSYGTGGKPGELFF. The CDR3 DNA sequence: TGTGCCAGCAGCTACGGGACAGGGGGCAAGCCCGGGGAGCTGTTTTTT.